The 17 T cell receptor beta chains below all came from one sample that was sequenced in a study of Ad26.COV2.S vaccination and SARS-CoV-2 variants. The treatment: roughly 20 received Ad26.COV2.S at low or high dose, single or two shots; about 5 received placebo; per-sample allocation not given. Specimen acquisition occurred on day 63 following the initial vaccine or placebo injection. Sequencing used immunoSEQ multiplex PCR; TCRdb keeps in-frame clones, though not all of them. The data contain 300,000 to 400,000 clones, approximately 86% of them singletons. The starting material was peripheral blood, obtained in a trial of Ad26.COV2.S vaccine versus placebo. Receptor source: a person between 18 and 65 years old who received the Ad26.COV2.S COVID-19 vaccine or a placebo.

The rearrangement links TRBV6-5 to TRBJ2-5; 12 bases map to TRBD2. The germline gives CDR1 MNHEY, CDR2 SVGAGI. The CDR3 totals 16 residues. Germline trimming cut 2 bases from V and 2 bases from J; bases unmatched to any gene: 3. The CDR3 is CASSYTTSGGQETQYF. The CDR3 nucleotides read TGTGCCAGCAGTTACACTACTAGCGGGGGGCAAGAGACCCAGTACTTC.

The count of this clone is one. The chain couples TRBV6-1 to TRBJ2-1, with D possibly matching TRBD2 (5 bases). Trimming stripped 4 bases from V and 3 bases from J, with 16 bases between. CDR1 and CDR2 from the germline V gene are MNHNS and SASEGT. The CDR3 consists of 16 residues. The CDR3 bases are TGTGCCAGCAGTGCCTCTAAGACGGGAATCTACAATGAGCAGTTCTTC. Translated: CASSASKTGIYNEQFF.

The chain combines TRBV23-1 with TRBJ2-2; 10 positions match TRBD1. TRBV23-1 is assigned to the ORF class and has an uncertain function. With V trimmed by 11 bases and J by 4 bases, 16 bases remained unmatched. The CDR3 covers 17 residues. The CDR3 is CASIFAGTGALTGELFF. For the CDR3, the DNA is TGCGCCTCAATTTTCGCCGGGACAGGGGCTCTCACCGGGGAGCTGTTTTTT.

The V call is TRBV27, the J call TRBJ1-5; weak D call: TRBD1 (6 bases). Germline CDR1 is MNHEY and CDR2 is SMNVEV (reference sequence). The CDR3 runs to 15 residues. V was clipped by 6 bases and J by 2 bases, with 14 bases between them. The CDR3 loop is CASRQQGGGNQPQHF. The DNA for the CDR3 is TGTGCCAGCAGACAACAGGGAGGCGGCAATCAGCCCCAGCATTTT.

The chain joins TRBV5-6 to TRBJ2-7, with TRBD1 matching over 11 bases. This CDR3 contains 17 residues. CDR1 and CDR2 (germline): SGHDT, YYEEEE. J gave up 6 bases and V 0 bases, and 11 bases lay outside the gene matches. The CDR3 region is CASSLVGQGVLSGEQYF. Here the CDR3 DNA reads TGTGCCAGCAGCTTGGTGGGACAGGGGGTTTTGTCGGGCGAGCAGTACTTC.

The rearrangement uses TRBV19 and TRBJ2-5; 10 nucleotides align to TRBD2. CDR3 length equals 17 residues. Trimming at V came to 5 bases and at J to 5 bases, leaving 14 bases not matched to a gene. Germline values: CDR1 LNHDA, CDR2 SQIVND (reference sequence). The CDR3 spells CASSPGRAGGPGETQYF. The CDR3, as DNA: TGTGCCAGTAGTCCCGGGAGAGCGGGGGGGCCAGGGGAGACCCAGTACTTC.

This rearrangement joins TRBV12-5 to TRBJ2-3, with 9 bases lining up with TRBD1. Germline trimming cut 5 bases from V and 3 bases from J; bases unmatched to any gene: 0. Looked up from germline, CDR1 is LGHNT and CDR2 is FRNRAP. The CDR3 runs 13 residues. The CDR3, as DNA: TGTGCTAGTGGTGGACAGGGGACAGATACGCAGTATTTT. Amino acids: CASGGQGTDTQYF.

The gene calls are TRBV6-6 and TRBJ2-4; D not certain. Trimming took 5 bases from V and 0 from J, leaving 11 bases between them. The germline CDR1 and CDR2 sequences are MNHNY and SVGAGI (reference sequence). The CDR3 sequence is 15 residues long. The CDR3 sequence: CASSPTQLAKNIQYF. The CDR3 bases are TGTGCCAGCAGTCCCACTCAGCTAGCCAAAAACATTCAGTACTTC.

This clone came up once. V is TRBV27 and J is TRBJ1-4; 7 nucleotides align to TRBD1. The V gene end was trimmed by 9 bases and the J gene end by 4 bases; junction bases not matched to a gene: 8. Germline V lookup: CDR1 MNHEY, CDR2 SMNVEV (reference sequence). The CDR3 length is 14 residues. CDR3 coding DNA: TGTGCCAGTCACAGGGGTTTCGGTAATGAAAAACTGTTTTTT. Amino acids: CASHRGFGNEKLFF.

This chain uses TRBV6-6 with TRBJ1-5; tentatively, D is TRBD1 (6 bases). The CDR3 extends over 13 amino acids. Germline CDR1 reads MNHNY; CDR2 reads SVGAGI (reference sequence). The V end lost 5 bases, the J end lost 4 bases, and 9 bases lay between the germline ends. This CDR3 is CASSKQGNQPQHF. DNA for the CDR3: TGTGCCAGCAGTAAACAGGGAAATCAGCCCCAGCATTTT.

The CDR3 loop reads CASSYGQGITEAFF. The CDR3 coding sequence is TGTGCCAGCAGTTACGGACAGGGGATCACTGAAGCTTTCTTT. The rearrangement joins TRBV6-5 to TRBJ1-1; 9 bases are shared with TRBD1. The V gene end was trimmed by 2 bases and the J gene end by 4 bases; junction bases not matched to a gene: 2. In germline, CDR1 is MNHEY, CDR2 SVGAGI. The length of the CDR3 is 14 residues.

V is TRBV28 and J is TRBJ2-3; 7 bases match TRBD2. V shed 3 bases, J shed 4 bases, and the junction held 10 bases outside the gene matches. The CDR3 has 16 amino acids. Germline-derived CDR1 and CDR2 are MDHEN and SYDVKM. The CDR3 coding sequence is TGTGCCAGCAGTTTTCAGCGGGATAGCAGTTCAGATACGCAGTATTTT. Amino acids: CASSFQRDSSSDTQYF.

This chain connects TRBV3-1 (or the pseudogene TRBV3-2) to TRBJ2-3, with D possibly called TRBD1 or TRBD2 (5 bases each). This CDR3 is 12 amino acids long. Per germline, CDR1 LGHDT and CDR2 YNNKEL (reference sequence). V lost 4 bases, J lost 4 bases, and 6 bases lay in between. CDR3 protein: CASSPGPDTQYF. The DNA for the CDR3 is TGTGCCAGCAGCCCGGGACCAGATACGCAGTATTTT.

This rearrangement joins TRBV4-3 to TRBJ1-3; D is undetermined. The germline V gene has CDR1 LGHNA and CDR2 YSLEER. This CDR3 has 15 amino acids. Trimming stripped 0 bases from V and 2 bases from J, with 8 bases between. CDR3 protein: CASSQDKGPGNTIYF. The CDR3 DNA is TGCGCCAGCAGCCAAGATAAGGGTCCTGGAAACACCATATATTTT.

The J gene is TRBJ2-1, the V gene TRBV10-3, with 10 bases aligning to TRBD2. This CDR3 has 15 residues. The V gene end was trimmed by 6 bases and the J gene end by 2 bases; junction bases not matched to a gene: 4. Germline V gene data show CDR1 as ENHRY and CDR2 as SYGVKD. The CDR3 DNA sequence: TGTGCCATCAGCGAACTAGCGGGGACCTACAATGAGCAGTTCTTC. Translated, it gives CAISELAGTYNEQFF.

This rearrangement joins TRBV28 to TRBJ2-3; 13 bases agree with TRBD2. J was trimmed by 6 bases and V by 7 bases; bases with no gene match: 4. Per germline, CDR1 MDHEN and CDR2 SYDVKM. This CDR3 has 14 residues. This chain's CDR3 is CASTLLAGGDTQYF. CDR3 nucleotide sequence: TGTGCCAGCACCTTACTAGCGGGGGGGGATACGCAGTATTTT.

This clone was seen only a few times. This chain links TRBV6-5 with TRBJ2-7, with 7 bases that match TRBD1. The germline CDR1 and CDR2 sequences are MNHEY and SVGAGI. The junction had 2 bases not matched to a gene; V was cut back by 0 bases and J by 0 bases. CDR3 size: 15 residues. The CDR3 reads CASSYSTGSSYEQYF. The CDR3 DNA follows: TGTGCCAGCAGTTACTCGACAGGGTCCTCCTACGAGCAGTACTTC.